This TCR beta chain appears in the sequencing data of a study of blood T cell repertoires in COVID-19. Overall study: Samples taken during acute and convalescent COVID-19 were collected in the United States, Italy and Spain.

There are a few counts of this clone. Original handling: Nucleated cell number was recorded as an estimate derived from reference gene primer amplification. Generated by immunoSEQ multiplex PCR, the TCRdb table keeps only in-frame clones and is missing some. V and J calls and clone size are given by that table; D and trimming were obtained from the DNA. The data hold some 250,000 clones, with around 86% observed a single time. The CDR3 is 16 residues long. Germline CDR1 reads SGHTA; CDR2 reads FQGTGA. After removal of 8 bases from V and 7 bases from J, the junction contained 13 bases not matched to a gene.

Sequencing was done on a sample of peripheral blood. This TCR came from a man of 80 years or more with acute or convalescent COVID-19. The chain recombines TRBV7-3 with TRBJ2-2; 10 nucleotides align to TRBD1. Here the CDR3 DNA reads TGTGCCAGCCGATCCGGGACAGGGGAACATGACGGGGAGCTGTTTTTT. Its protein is CASRSGTGEHDGELFF.